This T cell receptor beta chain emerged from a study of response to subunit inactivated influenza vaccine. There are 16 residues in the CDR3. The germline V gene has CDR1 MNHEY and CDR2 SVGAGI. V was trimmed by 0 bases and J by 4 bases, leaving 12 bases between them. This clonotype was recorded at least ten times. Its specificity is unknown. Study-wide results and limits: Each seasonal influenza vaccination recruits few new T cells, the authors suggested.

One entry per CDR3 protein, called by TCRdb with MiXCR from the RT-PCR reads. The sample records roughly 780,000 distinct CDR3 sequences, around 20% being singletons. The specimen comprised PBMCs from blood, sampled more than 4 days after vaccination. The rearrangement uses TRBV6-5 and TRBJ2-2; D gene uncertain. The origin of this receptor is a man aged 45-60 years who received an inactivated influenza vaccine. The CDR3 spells CASSYSIGPGTGELFF. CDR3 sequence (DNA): TGTGCCAGCAGTTACTCGATTGGGCCGGGCACCGGGGAGCTGTTTTTT.